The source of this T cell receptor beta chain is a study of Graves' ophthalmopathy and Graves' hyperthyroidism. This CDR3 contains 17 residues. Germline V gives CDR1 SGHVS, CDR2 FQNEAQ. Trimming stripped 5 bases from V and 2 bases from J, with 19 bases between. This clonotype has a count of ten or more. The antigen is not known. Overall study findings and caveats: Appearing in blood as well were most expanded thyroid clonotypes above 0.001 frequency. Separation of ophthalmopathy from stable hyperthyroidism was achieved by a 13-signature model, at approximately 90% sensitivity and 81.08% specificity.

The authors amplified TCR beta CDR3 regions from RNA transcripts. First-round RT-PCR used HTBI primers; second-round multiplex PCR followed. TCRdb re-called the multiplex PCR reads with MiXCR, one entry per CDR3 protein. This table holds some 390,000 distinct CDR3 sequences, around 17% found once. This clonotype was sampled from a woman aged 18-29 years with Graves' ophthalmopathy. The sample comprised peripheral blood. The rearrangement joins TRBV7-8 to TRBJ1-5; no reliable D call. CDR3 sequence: CASSQGLPLPRNQPQHF. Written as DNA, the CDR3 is TGTGCCAGCAGCCAAGGACTTCCCCTTCCCCGCAATCAGCCCCAGCATTTT.